This T cell receptor beta chain appears in the sequencing data of a study of blood T cell repertoires in COVID-19. Study in general: The United States, Italy and Spain supplied acute and convalescent COVID-19 samples. From T cells, B-cell-depleted T cells, or PBMCs came the material, which was cDNA or gDNA.

The length of the CDR3 is 14 residues. Germline V lookup: CDR1 LNHNV, CDR2 YYDKDF (reference sequence). V was clipped by 5 bases and J by 1 base, with 11 bases between them. Methods used by the authors: Scientists estimated how many nucleated cells there were by amplifying reference gene primers. The repertoire was sequenced with immunoSEQ multiplex PCR; TCRdb's copy has only in-frame clones and lacks some. The V and J calls and clone size come from that table; D and trimming were worked out from the DNA. The table lists roughly 190,000 clones, 80% to 90% of them singletons. The specimen was peripheral blood. The rearrangement joins TRBV15 to TRBJ2-5, with D possibly TRBD1 on 6 matching bases. The TCR originated in a woman aged 70-85 years with COVID-19, enrolled during active disease. The CDR3 sequence: CATSGNRVQETQYF. CDR3 nucleotide sequence: TGTGCCACCAGCGGAAACAGGGTCCAAGAGACCCAGTACTTC.